The entry below describes one T cell receptor (beta chain). Sequencing was performed with immunoSEQ multiplex PCR; in TCRdb, only in-frame clones are kept and a portion is missing. The sample carries roughly 170,000 clones, 94% recorded once. These data belong to a study of control samples from healthy donors and cancer patients. The specimen was blood. This clonotype was sampled from a young woman in good health.

The CDR3 DNA reads as TGTGCCAGCAGCCCCCAAGTCTCAAGGGGGCGCTTCGTAGATACGCAGTATTTT. Protein product: CASSPQVSRGRFVDTQYF. This rearrangement joins TRBV7-2 to TRBJ2-3; 7 nucleotides align to TRBD1. The V gene end was trimmed by 5 bases and the J gene end by 5 bases; junction bases not matched to a gene: 19. Germline V gene data show CDR1 as SGHTA and CDR2 as FQGNSA. The CDR3 consists of 18 residues.